This TCR beta chain stems from a study of T cell responses to AZD1222 COVID-19 vaccine. Whole-study findings and limits: Clonal diversity may have been underestimated in mostly white British donors.

V lost 3 bases to trimming and J lost 3 bases; unmatched junction nucleotides: 2. Germline CDR1 reads LGHDT; CDR2 reads YNNKEL (reference sequence). The CDR3 totals 14 residues. As to this clone: Its matching antigen is unknown.

The protocol was immunoSEQ multiplex PCR, while the TCRdb copy is restricted to in-frame clones and leaves out a portion. The sample has around 120,000 clones; around 94% are singletons. The sequence came from an adult in good health. The source was peripheral blood, collected on day 0 of AZD1222 vaccination. J is TRBJ2-1 and V is TRBV3-1 (or the pseudogene TRBV3-2); 7 nucleotides align to TRBD2. This CDR3 reads CASSQRESYNEQFF. The CDR3 DNA sequence: TGTGCCAGCAGCCAGCGGGAGAGCTACAATGAGCAGTTCTTC.